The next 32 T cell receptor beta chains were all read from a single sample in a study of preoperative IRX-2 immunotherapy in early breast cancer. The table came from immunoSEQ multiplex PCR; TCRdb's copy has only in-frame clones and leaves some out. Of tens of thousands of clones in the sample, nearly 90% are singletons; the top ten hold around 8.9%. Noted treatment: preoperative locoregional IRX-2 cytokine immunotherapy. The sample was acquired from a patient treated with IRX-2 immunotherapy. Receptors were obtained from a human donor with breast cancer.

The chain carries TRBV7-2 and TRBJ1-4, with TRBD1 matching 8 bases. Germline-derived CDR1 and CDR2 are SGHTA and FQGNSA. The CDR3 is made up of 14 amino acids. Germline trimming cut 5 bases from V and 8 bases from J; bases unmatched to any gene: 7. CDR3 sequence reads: CASSLDRGWEKLFF. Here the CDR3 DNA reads TGTGCCAGCAGCCTAGACAGGGGTTGGGAAAAACTGTTTTTT. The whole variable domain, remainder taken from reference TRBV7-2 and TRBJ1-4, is GAGVSQSPSNKVTEKGKDVELRCDPISGHTALYWYRQSLGQGLEFLIYFQGNSAPDKSGLPSDRFSAERTGGSVSTLTIQRTQQEDSAVYLCASSLDRGWEKLFFGSGTQLSVL.

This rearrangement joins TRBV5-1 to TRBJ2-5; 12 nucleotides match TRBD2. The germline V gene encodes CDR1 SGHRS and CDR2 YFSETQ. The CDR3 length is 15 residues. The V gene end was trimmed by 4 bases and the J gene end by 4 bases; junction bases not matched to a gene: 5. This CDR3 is CASSRTSGEGETQYF. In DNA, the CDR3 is TGCGCCAGCAGCAGGACTAGCGGGGAGGGAGAGACCCAGTACTTC.

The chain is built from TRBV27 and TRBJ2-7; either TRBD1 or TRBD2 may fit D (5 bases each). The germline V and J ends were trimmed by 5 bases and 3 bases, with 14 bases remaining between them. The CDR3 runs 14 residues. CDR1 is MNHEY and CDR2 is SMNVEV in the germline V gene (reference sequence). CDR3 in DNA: TGTGCCAGCAGTGCCCGGGACCGTATCTACGAGCAGTACTTC. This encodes CASSARDRIYEQYF.

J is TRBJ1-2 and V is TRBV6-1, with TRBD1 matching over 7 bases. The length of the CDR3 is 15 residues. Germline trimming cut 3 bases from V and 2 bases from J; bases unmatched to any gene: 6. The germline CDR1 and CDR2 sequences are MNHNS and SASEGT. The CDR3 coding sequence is TGTGCCAGCAGTGAGGCCTCACAGGGGAACTATGGCTACACCTTC. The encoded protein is CASSEASQGNYGYTF.

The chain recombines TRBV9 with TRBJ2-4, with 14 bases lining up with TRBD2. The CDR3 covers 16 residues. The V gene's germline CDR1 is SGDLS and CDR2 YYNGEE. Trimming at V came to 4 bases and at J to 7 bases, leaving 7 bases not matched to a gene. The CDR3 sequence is CASSPGLAGGWNIQYF. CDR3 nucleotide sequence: TGTGCCAGCAGCCCCGGACTAGCGGGGGGCTGGAACATTCAGTACTTC.

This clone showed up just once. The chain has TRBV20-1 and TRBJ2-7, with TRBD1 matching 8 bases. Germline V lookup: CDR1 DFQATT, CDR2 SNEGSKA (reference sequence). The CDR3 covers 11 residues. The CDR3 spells CGTGQTVEQYF. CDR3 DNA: TGCGGGACAGGACAGACAGTCGAGCAGTACTTC.

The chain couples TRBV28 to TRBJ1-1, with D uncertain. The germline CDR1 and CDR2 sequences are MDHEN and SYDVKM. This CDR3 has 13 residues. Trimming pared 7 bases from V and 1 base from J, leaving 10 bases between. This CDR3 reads CASIHGENTEAFF. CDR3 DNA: TGTGCCAGCATCCACGGGGAGAACACTGAAGCTTTCTTT.

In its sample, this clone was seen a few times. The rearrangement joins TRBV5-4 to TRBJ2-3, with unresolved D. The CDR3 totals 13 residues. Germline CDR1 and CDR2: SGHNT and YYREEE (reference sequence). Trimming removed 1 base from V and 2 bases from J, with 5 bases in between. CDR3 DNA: TGTGCCAGCAGCTTGTGGGTCACAGATACGCAGTATTTT. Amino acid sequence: CASSLWVTDTQYF.

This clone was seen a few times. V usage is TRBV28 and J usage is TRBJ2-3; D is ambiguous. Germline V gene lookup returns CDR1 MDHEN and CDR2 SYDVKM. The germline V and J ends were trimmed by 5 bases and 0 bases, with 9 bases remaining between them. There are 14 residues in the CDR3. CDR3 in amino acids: CASSTLDSTDTQYF. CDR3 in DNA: TGTGCCAGCAGTACACTGGACAGCACAGATACGCAGTATTTT. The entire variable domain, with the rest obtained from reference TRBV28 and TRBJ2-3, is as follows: DVKVTQSSRYLVKRTGEKVFLECVQDMDHENMFWYRQDPGLGLRLIYFSYDVKMKEKGDIPEGYSVSREKKERFSLILESASTNQTSMYLCASSTLDSTDTQYFGPGTRLTVL.

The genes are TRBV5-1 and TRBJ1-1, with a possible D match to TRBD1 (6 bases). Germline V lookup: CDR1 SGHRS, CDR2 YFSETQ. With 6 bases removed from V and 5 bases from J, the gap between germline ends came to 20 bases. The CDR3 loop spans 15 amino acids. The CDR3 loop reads CASTLTGGAGTEAFF. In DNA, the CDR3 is TGCGCCAGCACCCTTACTGGGGGGGCGGGTACTGAAGCTTTCTTT.

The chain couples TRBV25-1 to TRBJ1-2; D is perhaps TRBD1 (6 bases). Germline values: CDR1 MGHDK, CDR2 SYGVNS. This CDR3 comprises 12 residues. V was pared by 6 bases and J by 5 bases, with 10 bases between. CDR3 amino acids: CASRSTGYGYTF. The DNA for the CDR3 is TGTGCCAGCAGGTCGACAGGTTATGGCTACACCTTC.

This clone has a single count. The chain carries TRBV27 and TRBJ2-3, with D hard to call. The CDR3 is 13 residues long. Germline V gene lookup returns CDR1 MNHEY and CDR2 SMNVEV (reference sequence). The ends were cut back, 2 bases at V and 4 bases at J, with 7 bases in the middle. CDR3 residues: CASSLHLADTQYF. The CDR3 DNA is TGTGCCAGCAGTTTACATTTAGCAGATACGCAGTATTTT.

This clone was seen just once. The CDR3 nucleotides are TGTGCCAGTAGTAAGGACGGTAGCGCTGAAGCTTTCTTT. It codes for CASSKDGSAEAFF. This rearrangement joins TRBV19 to TRBJ1-1, with D uncertain. Trimming pared 4 bases from V and 6 bases from J, leaving 12 bases between. Germline CDR1 LNHDA, CDR2 SQIVND (reference sequence). This CDR3 region has 13 residues. The whole variable domain, filled in from reference TRBV19 and TRBJ1-1, reads DGGITQSPKYLFRKEGQNVTLSCEQNLNHDAMYWYRQDPGQGLRLIYYSQIVNDFQKGDIAEGYSVSREKKESFPLTVTSAQKNPTAFYLCASSKDGSAEAFFGQGTRLTVV.

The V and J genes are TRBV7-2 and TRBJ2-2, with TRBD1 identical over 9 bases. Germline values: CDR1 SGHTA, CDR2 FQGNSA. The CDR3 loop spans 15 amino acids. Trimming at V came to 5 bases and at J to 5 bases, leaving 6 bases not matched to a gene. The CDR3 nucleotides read TGTGCCAGCAGCCCCCGGGACAGGGTTACCGGGGAGCTGTTTTTT. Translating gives CASSPRDRVTGELFF.

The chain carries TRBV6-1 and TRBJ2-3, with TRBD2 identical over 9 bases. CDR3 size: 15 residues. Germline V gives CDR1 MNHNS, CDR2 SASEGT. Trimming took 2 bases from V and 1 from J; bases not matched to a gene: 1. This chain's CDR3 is CASSEIAGGTDTQYF. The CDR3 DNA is TGTGCCAGCAGTGAAATAGCGGGGGGCACAGATACGCAGTATTTT.

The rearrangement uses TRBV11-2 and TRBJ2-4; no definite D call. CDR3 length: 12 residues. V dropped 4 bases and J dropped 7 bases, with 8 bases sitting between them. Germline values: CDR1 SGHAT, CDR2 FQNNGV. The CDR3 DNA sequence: TGTGCCAGCAGCTCATTGGGGAACATTCAGTACTTC. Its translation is CASSSLGNIQYF.

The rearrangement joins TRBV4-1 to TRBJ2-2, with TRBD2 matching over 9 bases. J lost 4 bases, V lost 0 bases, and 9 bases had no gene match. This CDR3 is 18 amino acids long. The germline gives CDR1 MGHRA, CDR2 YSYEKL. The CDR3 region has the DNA TGCGCCAGCAGCCAAGATGCCCCCAGCGGGGGGACCACCGGGGAGCTGTTTTTT. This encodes CASSQDAPSGGTTGELFF.

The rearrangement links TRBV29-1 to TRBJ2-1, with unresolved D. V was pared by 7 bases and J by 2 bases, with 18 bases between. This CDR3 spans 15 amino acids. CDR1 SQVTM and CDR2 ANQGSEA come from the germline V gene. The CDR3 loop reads CSAQLITAAYNEQFF. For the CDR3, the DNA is TGCAGCGCCCAGCTCATTACCGCGGCCTACAATGAGCAGTTCTTC.

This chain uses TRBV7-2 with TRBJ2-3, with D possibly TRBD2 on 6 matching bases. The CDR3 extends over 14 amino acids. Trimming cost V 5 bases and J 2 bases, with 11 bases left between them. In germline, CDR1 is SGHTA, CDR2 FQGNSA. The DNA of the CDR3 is TGTGCCAGCAGCGCAGGAGGGTTCACAGATACGCAGTATTTT. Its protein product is CASSAGGFTDTQYF.

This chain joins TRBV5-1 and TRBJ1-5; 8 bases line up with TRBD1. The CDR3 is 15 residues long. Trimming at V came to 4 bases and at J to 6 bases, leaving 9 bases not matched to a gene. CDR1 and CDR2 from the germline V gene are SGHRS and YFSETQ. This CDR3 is CASSDGQGSSQPQHF. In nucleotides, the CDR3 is TGCGCCAGCAGCGATGGACAGGGAAGTAGTCAGCCCCAGCATTTT.

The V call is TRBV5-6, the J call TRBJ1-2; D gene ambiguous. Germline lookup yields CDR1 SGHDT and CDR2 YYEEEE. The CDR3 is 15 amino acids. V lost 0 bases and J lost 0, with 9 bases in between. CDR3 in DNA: TGTGCCAGCAGCTTGGGGACGGCTGCTAACTATGGCTACACCTTC. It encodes CASSLGTAANYGYTF. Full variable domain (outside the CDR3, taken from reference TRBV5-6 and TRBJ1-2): DAGVTQSPTHLIKTRGQQVTLRCSPKSGHDTVSWYQQALGQGPQFIFQYYEEEERQRGNFPDRFSGHQFPNYSSELNVNALLLGDSALYLCASSLGTAANYGYTFGSGTRLTVV.

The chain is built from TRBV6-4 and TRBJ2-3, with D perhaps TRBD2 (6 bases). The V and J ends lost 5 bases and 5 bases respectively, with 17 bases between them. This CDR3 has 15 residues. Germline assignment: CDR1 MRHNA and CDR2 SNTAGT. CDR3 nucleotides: TGTGCCAGCAGTTTGGGAGGTCCGCGGGGAGATACGCAGTATTTT. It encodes CASSLGGPRGDTQYF.

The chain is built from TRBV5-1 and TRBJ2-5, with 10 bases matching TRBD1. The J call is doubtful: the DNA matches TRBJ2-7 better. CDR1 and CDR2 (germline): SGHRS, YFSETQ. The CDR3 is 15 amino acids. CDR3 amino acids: CASEQGGTGAYEQYF. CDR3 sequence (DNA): TGCGCCAGCGAGCAGGGGGGGACAGGGGCCTACGAGCAGTACTTC.

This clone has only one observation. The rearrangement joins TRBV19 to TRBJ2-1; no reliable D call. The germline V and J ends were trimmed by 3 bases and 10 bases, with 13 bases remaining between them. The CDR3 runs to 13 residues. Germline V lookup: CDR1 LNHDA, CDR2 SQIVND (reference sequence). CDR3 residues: CASSMMSDPEQFF. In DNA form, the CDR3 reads TGTGCCAGTAGTATGATGAGCGACCCAGAGCAGTTCTTC. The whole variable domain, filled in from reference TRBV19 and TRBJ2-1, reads DGGITQSPKYLFRKEGQNVTLSCEQNLNHDAMYWYRQDPGQGLRLIYYSQIVNDFQKGDIAEGYSVSREKKESFPLTVTSAQKNPTAFYLCASSMMSDPEQFFGPGTRLTVL.

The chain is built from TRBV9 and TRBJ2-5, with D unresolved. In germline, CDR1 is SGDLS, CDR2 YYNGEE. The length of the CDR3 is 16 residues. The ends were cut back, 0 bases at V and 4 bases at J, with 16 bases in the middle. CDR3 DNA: TGTGCCAGCAGCGTAGAGGTCTCAGAAAGGGCAGAGACCCAGTACTTC. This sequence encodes CASSVEVSERAETQYF.

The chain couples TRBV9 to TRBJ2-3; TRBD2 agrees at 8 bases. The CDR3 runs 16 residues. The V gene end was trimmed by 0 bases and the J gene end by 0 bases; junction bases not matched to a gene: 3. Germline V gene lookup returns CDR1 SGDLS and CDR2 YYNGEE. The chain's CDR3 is CASSVDPGGSTDTQYF. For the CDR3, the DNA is TGTGCCAGCAGCGTAGATCCGGGGGGGAGCACAGATACGCAGTATTTT.

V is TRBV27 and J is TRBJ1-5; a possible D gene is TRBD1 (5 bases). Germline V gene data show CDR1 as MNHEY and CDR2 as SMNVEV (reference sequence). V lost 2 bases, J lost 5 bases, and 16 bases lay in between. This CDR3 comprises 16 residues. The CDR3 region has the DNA TGTGCCAGCAGTTTAGGTATGGGGGGTATCCATCAGCCCCAGCATTTT. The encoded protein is CASSLGMGGIHQPQHF.

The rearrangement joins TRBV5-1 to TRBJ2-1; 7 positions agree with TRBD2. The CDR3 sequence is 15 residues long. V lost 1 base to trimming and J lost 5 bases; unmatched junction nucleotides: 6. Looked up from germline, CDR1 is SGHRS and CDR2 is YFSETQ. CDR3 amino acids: CASSLNGRLNNEQFF. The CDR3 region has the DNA TGCGCCAGCAGCTTGAACGGGAGGTTAAACAATGAGCAGTTCTTC.

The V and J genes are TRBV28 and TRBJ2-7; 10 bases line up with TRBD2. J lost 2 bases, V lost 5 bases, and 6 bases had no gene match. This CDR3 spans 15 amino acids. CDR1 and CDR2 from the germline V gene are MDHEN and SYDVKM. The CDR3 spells CASSEGLAETYEQYF. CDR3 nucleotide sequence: TGTGCCAGCAGTGAAGGACTAGCGGAGACCTACGAGCAGTACTTC. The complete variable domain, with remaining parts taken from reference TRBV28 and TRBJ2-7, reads DVKVTQSSRYLVKRTGEKVFLECVQDMDHENMFWYRQDPGLGLRLIYFSYDVKMKEKGDIPEGYSVSREKKERFSLILESASTNQTSMYLCASSEGLAETYEQYFGPGTRLTVT.

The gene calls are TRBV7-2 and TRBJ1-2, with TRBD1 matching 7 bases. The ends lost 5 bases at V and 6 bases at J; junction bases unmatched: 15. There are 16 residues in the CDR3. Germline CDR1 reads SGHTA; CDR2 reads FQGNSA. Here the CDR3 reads CASSPPGQGGSDGYTF. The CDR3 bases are TGTGCCAGCAGCCCCCCGGGGCAGGGGGGGAGCGATGGCTACACCTTC.

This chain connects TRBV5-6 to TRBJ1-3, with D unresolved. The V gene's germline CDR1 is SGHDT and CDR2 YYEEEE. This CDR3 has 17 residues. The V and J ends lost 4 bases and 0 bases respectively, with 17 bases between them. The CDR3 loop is CASSPTTEYVSGNTIYF. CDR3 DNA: TGTGCCAGCAGCCCGACAACGGAATACGTCTCTGGAAACACCATATATTTT.

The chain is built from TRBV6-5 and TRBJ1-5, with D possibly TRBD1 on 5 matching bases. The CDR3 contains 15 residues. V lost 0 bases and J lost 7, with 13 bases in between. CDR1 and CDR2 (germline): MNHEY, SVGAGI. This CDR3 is CASSYSNGGDQPQHF. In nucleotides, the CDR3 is TGTGCCAGCAGTTACTCGAACGGAGGGGACCAGCCCCAGCATTTT.